This T cell receptor (beta chain) was sequenced for a study of T cell repertoires in urothelial bladder cancer (dated by TCRdb to about 2019). A note on the overall study: Of the approximately 12 resected lesions, three were clinical stage cT0, three were cTa, three were cT1 and three were cT2 or greater. The study compared clonality of the TCR repertoire in bladder tumors against clonality in benign bladder inflammation. Eleven to twelve resected bladder lesions were studied, comprising urothelial carcinoma (UC+) and benign (UC-) specimens. A total of 11 to 12 patients who had bladder lesions and were undergoing transurethral resection were prospectively identified.

With regard to this clone: Its antigen remains unidentified. Per-base qualities were not stored, and no clone one base away is much larger.

The CDR3, cysteine through phenylalanine, is 15 amino acids long. Only the CDR3 portion is preserved as DNA: 45 bases, with reading frame beginning at the first base. Between the V and J ends, shortened by 8 bases and 2 bases respectively, the junction contains 18 bases. The germline V gene (reference sequence) sets CDR1 to SEHNR and CDR2 to FQNEAQ. Bladder lesion specimens were obtained at transurethral resection and were stored at -80C. DNA was isolated from bladder specimens obtained during transurethral resection. General study outcomes and caveats: Carcinoma specimens had a median tumor infiltrating lymphocyte percentage of 2%, while benign specimens had a median of about 12%. In carcinoma specimens, up to roughly 17% of infiltrating lymphocytes were accounted for by a single T-cell clone, compared with 2% to 2.5% in benign specimens. Urothelial carcinoma specimens contained fewer T cells than benign specimens, with a median of approximately 5,100 versus 26,000.

The immunoSEQ assay was used to sequence the CDR3 region of the TCR beta chain. Concerning the study's data processing: For every specimen, the T-cell fraction, clonal dominance and maximum TCR clone frequency were calculated. The source is immuneACCESS, and TCRdb retained only in-frame sequences with V and J called. Part of the clones is not carried over; for the studies checked, unresolved V genes explain less than half of this, and the remainder is unexplained. The V and J calls and clone size are taken from that table; D and trimming were inferred from the DNA. The sample table contains about 6,200 clones; only one count was recorded for about two thirds of them. Over 9.5% of the sample comes from the top ten.

Sample: tumor-infiltrating cells from bladder cancer. This sequence uses TRBV7-9 and TRBJ1-1, with no D gene named confidently. The origin of this receptor is a human donor with urothelial carcinoma. The encoded CDR3 is CASSHPSGSNTEAFF. The sequenced DNA: TGTGCCAGCTCTCACCCCTCAGGCTCTAACACTGAAGCTTTCTTT.